Here is one TCR beta chain with its context. Its antigen is unknown. This sample was taken from a study of T cell responses to AZD1222 COVID-19 vaccine. Study-wide results and limits: In a largely white British group with more females than males, clonal diversity was possibly underestimated. The study found vaccine-associated CD4 TCRs spanning spike, dominant at 160-218 and 743-854.

V was shortened by 2 bases and J by 5 bases, with 12 bases between the two germline ends. This CDR3 contains 13 residues. The germline CDR1 and CDR2 sequences are SQVTM and ANQGSEA. Assay used: immunoSEQ multiplex PCR; TCRdb lists only in-frame clones, some missing. The sample records fewer than 110,000 clones, about 90% being singletons. The input for sequencing was peripheral blood, taken 28 days after the second AZD1222 dose. The chain has TRBV29-1 and TRBJ1-2, with D unresolved. This sequence was found in an adult who received the AZD1222 COVID-19 vaccine. Written as DNA, the CDR3 is TGCAGCGTTGAATCCCCAGCTCAGTATGGCTACACCTTC. Amino acid sequence: CSVESPAQYGYTF. The whole variable domain, remainder taken from reference TRBV29-1 and TRBJ1-2, is SAVISQKPSRDICQRGTSLTIQCQVDSQVTMMFWYRQQPGQSLTLIATANQGSEATYESGFVIDKFPISRPNLTFSTLTVSNMSPEDSSIYLCSVESPAQYGYTFGSGTRLTVV.